This TCR beta chain was retrieved from a study of response to subunit inactivated influenza vaccine. Study-wide points: Each seasonal influenza vaccination recruits few new T cells, the authors suggested.

The germline gives CDR1 DFQATT, CDR2 SNEGSKA (reference sequence). V shed 3 bases and J shed 1 base, with 13 bases lying between them. The length of the CDR3 is 15 residues. On this clonotype itself: Its antigen is not known.

One entry per CDR3 protein results from TCRdb running MiXCR on the RT-PCR reads. Counted here are under 950,000 distinct CDR3 sequences, 20% to 25% occurring once; the ten biggest clones make up about 10%. V gene TRBV20-1 combines with J gene TRBJ1-5; possibly TRBD1 for D (6 bases). The clonotype was recovered from a man over 45 who received an inactivated influenza vaccine. The sequences come from PBMCs from blood, collected 4 to 6 days after vaccination. This CDR3 is CSARVGTTSNQPQHF. The CDR3 nucleotides are TGCAGTGCTAGGGTCGGGACAACCAGCAATCAGCCCCAGCATTTT.